This note documents a single TCR beta chain sequence. The antigen remains undetermined. One end of the junction is discordant with germline, which a read error may explain. The data derive from a study of cytomegalovirus exposure and HLA in healthy donors. The germline V gene encodes CDR1 SSHAT and CDR2 FNYEAQ (reference sequence). The CDR3 runs to 16 residues. The study's findings and limits: An analysis that came later showed most CMV-associated TCR beta chains appearing HLA-restricted.

Primers: 60 Vbeta forward and 13 Jbeta reverse. Some clones are missing from TCRdb's copy, which holds only in-frame ones; the method was immunoSEQ multiplex PCR. Of 150,000 to 200,000 clones listed, roughly 80% are singletons. The chain has TRBV7-7 and TRBJ2-1; D possibly corresponds to TRBD2 (6 bases). The clonotype comes from a woman aged 25 to 45 in good health and CMV-seropositive. Material: PBMCs. In DNA form, the CDR3 reads TGTGCTAGCAGCTCGGACGGGACTTCAACCTACAATGAGCAGTTCTTC. This gives the protein CASSSDGTSTYNEQFF.